This T cell receptor (beta chain) was sequenced for a study of T cell responses to AZD1222 COVID-19 vaccine. CDR1 is MNHNS, CDR2 SASEGT, per germline. With 1 base removed from V and 0 bases from J, the gap between germline ends came to 10 bases. This CDR3 has 16 residues. Clones were read by immunoSEQ multiplex PCR, and TCRdb kept only the in-frame ones, dropping some. In the table there are roughly 160,000 clones, roughly nine tenths of which are singletons. On this clone itself: Antigen specificity is unknown.

Broader study findings: Donors were largely white British and mainly female; clonal diversity was possibly underestimated. Seropositive status at baseline applied to only 5 or 6 AZD1222 recipients.

Sample: peripheral blood, taken on day 0 of AZD1222 vaccination. This rearrangement joins TRBV6-1 to TRBJ1-3; a weak D match, TRBD1 (5 bases). This clonotype originated in an adult in good health. The CDR3 DNA sequence: TGTGCCAGCAGTGAAGTTGGGGACTTCTCTGGAAACACCATATATTTT. It encodes CASSEVGDFSGNTIYF.